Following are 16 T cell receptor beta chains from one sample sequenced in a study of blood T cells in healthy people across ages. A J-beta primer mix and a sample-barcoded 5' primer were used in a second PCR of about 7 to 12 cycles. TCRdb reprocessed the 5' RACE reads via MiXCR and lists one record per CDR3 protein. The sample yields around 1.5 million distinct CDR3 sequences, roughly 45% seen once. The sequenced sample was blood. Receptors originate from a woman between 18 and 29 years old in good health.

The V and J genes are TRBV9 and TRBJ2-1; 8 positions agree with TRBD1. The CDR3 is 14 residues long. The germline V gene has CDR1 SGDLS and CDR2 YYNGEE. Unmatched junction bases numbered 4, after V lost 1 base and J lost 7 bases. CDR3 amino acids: CASSVIRTGNEQFF. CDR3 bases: TGTGCCAGCAGCGTAATCAGGACAGGGAATGAGCAGTTCTTC.

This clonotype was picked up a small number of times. Here the CDR3 DNA reads TGTGCCAGCAGTGATCCGGGCCGGTCGACCCAGTACTTC. The encoded protein is CASSDPGRSTQYF. The chain joins TRBV2 to TRBJ2-5; D not certain. Germline V gives CDR1 SNHLY, CDR2 FYNNEI. The CDR3 sequence is 13 residues long. The ends were cut back, 3 bases at V and 7 bases at J, with 12 bases in the middle.

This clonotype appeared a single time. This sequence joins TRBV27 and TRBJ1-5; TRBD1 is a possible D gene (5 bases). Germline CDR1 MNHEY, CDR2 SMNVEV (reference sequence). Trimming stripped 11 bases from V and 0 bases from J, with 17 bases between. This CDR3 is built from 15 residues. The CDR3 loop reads CASARRGISNQPQHF. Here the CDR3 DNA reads TGTGCCTCCGCCCGAAGGGGCATTAGCAATCAGCCCCAGCATTTT.

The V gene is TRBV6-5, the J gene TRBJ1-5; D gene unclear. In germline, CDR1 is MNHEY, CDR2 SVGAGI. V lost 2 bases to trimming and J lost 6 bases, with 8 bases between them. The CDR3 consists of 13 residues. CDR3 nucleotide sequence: TGTGCCAGCAGTTACAGGGAGGGTCAGCCCCAGCATTTT. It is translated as CASSYREGQPQHF.

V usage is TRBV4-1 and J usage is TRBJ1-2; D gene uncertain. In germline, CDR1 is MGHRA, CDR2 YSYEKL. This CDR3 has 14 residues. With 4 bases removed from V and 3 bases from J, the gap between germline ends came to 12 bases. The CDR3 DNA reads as TGCGCCAGCAGCCCAGTGGAGGGTGACTATGGCTACACCTTC. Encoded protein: CASSPVEGDYGYTF.

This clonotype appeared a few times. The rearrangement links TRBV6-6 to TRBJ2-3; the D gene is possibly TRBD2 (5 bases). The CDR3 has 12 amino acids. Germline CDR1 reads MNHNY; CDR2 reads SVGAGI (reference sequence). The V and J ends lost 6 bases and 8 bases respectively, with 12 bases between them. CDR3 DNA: TGTGCCAGCAGGCCCGGCGGAGGTACGCAGTATTTT. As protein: CASRPGGGTQYF.

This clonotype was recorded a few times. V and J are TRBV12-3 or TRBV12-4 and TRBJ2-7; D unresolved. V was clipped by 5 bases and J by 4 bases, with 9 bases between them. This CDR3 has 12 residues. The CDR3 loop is CASSPRLYEQYF. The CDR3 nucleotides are TGTGCCAGCAGTCCGAGACTGTACGAGCAGTACTTC.

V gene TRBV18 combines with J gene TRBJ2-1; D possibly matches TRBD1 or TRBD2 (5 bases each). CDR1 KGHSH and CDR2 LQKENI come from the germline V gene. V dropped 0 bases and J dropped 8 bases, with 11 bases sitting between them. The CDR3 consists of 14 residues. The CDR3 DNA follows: TGTGCCAGCTCACCACCGGGACGATTTGATGAGCAGTTCTTC. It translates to CASSPPGRFDEQFF.

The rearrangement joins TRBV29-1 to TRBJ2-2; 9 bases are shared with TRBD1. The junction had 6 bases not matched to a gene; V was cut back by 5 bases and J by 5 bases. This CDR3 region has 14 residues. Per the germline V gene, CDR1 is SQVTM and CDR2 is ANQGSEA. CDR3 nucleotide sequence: TGCAGCGTTAGGACAGGGGAAACGACCGGGGAGCTGTTTTTT. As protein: CSVRTGETTGELFF.

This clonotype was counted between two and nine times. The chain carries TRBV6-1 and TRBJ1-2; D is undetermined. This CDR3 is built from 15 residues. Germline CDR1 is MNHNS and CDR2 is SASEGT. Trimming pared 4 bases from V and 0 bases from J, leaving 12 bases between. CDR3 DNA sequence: TGTGCCAGCAGTGTACGTCCGGGGTCTAACTATGGCTACACCTTC. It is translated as CASSVRPGSNYGYTF.

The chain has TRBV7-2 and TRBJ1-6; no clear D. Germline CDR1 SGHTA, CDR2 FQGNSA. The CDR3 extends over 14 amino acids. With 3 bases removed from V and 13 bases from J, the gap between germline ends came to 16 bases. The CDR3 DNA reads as TGTGCCAGCAGCTTTAATGATAAAGTGCTGCCCCTCCACTTT. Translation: CASSFNDKVLPLHF.

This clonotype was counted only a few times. The CDR3 region is CASSRTRDRGVEQYF. In nucleotides, the CDR3 is TGTGCCAGCAGTCGGACTCGAGACCGCGGTGTCGAGCAGTACTTC. The chain uses TRBV2 and TRBJ2-5; D may be TRBD2 (5 bases). The J call could be wrong; TRBJ2-7 is a better fit for the DNA end. CDR3 length equals 15 residues. Germline V lookup: CDR1 SNHLY, CDR2 FYNNEI.

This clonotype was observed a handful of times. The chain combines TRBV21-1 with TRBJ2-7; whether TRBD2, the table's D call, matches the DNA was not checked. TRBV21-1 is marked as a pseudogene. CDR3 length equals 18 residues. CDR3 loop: CASSKGLTSGRSSYEQYF. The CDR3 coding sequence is TGTGCCAGCAGCAAAGGACTGACTAGCGGGCGAAGCTCCTACGAGCAGTACTTC.

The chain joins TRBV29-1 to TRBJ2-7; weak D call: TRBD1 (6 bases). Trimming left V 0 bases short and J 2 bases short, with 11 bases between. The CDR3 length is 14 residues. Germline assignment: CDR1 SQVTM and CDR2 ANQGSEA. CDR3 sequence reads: CSVEEGRGPYEQYF. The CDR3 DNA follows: TGCAGCGTTGAAGAGGGCAGGGGCCCCTACGAGCAGTACTTC.

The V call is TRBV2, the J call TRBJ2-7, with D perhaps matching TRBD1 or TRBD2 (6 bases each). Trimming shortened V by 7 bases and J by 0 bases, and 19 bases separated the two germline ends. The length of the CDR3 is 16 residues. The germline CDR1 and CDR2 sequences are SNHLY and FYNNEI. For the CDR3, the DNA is TGTGCCAGCATCGGGGGCAGCTCAAGGAGCTCCTACGAGCAGTACTTC. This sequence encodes CASIGGSSRSSYEQYF.

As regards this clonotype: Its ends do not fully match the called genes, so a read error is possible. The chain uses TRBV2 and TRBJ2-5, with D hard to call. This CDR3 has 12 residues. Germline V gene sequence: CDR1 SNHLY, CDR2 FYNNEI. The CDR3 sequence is CASSPSQEAQYF. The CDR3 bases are TGTGCCAGCAGTCCGAGTCAAGAGGCCCAGTACTTC.